These T cell receptor beta chains were read from a single sample in a study of blood T cell repertoires in COVID-19. TCRdb's table, derived via immunoSEQ multiplex PCR, lists solely in-frame clones and lacks some. Here the sample spans roughly 150,000 clones, 70% to 90% being singletons. Sequencing was performed on peripheral blood. The receptors stem from a man in his forties or fifties who had recovered from COVID-19. The CDR3 runs from the conserved cysteine through the conserved F or W. The D gene is left open where the match is weak. Only some rows state a clone size, as once, few, many or a class for expanded clones.

CDR3 protein: CASSLFGQFDSSTDTQYF
CDR3 DNA: TGTGCCAGCAGCTTGTTCGGGCAATTCGACAGCAGCACAGATACGCAGTATTTT
D gene: NA
V gene: TRBV5-5
J gene: TRBJ2-3
clone size: once

CDR3 protein: CASSLSGSGHEQYF
CDR3 DNA: TGTGCCAGCAGCCTTAGCGGGAGTGGCCACGAGCAGTACTTC
D gene: TRBD2
V gene: TRBV3-1/TRBV3-2
J gene: TRBJ2-7
clone size: NA

CDR3 protein: CASSEPNQPQHF
CDR3 DNA: TGTGCCAGCAGCGAGCCCAATCAGCCCCAGCATTTT
D gene: NA
V gene: TRBV6-5
J gene: TRBJ1-5
clone size: NA

CDR3 protein: CASSRTGNNQPQHF
CDR3 DNA: TGTGCCAGCAGCCGGACAGGGAACAATCAGCCCCAGCATTTT
D gene: TRBD1
V gene: TRBV2
J gene: TRBJ1-5
clone size: NA

CDR3 protein: CAWSSHANTEAFF
CDR3 DNA: TGTGCCTGGAGTAGCCACGCGAACACTGAAGCTTTCTTT
D gene: NA
V gene: TRBV30
J gene: TRBJ1-1
clone size: NA

CDR3 protein: CASSRGYSSGNTIYF
CDR3 DNA: TGTGCCAGCAGCCGCGGGTACAGCTCTGGAAACACCATATATTTT
D gene: NA
V gene: TRBV6-5
J gene: TRBJ1-3
clone size: NA

CDR3 protein: CASSLEGRGFTDTQYF
CDR3 DNA: TGTGCCAGCAGCTTAGAGGGCAGGGGTTTCACAGATACGCAGTATTTT
D gene: NA
V gene: TRBV11-2
J gene: TRBJ2-3
clone size: NA

CDR3 protein: CASSPKGLQDNEQFF
CDR3 DNA: TGTGCCAGCAGCCCCAAGGGGCTACAGGACAATGAGCAGTTCTTC
D gene: NA
V gene: TRBV7-9
J gene: TRBJ2-1
clone size: NA

CDR3 protein: CATSKTGGAGNEQFF
CDR3 DNA: TGTGCCACCAGCAAAACAGGGGGAGCTGGGAATGAGCAGTTCTTC
D gene: TRBD1
V gene: TRBV15
J gene: TRBJ2-1
clone size: NA

CDR3 protein: CASSDSTVSTQYF
CDR3 DNA: TGTGCCAGCAGTGATTCGACGGTTAGCACGCAGTATTTT
D gene: NA
V gene: TRBV25-1
J gene: TRBJ2-3
clone size: NA

CDR3 protein: CASSLHRGQETQYF
CDR3 DNA: TGTGCCAGCAGCTTACACAGGGGGCAAGAGACCCAGTACTTC
D gene: TRBD1
V gene: TRBV11-3
J gene: TRBJ2-5
clone size: NA

CDR3 protein: CATSDRGQSSYNEQFF
CDR3 DNA: TGTGCCACCAGTGATAGGGGACAGAGCTCCTACAATGAGCAGTTCTTC
D gene: TRBD1
V gene: TRBV24-1
J gene: TRBJ2-1
clone size: NA

CDR3 protein: CSALAAPGQYF
CDR3 DNA: TGCAGTGCTCTCGCGGCTCCGGGGCAGTACTTC
D gene: NA
V gene: TRBV20-1
J gene: TRBJ2-5
clone size: once

CDR3 protein: CASSVGTGGNTEAFF
CDR3 DNA: TGTGCCAGCAGCGTAGGAACAGGGGGGAACACTGAAGCTTTCTTT
D gene: TRBD1
V gene: TRBV9
J gene: TRBJ1-1
clone size: NA

CDR3 protein: CASSPTSGREETQYF
CDR3 DNA: TGTGCCAGCAGCCCGACTAGCGGGAGGGAGGAGACCCAGTACTTC
D gene: TRBD2
V gene: TRBV9
J gene: TRBJ2-5
clone size: NA

CDR3 protein: CASSPQRADGANVLTF
CDR3 DNA: TGTGCCAGCTCACCCCAGAGGGCCGATGGGGCCAACGTCCTGACTTTC
D gene: NA
V gene: TRBV18
J gene: TRBJ2-6
clone size: NA

CDR3 protein: CASSSGGENTGELFF
CDR3 DNA: TGCGCCAGCAGCTCCGGGGGGGAGAACACCGGGGAGCTGTTTTTT
D gene: TRBD2
V gene: TRBV5-1
J gene: TRBJ2-2
clone size: NA

CDR3 protein: CASSPRGQNTEAFF
CDR3 DNA: TGTGCCAGCTCACCACGGGGACAGAACACTGAAGCTTTCTTT
D gene: NA
V gene: TRBV18
J gene: TRBJ1-1
clone size: NA

CDR3 protein: CASFGGMNTEAFF
CDR3 DNA: TGTGCCAGCTTCGGGGGGATGAACACTGAAGCTTTCTTT
D gene: NA
V gene: TRBV19
J gene: TRBJ1-1
clone size: NA

CDR3 protein: CATSRDVDMSSYEQYF
CDR3 DNA: TGTGCCACCAGCAGAGATGTGGACATGAGCTCCTACGAGCAGTACTTC
D gene: NA
V gene: TRBV15
J gene: TRBJ2-7
clone size: NA

CDR3 protein: CASTYRGEQYF
CDR3 DNA: TGTGCCAGCACATACAGGGGCGAGCAGTACTTC
D gene: TRBD1
V gene: TRBV7-2
J gene: TRBJ2-7
clone size: NA

CDR3 protein: CASSLDQGAGYTF
CDR3 DNA: TGCGCCAGCAGCTTGGACCAGGGCGCCGGCTACACCTTC
D gene: NA
V gene: TRBV5-1
J gene: TRBJ1-2
clone size: NA

CDR3 protein: CASSLDGGQPQHF
CDR3 DNA: TGTGCCAGCAGTTTGGACGGGGGTCAGCCCCAGCATTTT
D gene: NA
V gene: TRBV28
J gene: TRBJ1-5
clone size: many

CDR3 protein: CASSQGATDPLWDEQYF
CDR3 DNA: TGTGCCAGCAGCCAAGGGGCGACCGACCCTCTTTGGGACGAGCAGTACTTC
D gene: NA
V gene: TRBV3-1/TRBV3-2
J gene: TRBJ2-7
clone size: NA

CDR3 protein: CASSLKDNSYEQYF
CDR3 DNA: TGCGCCAGCAGCTTGAAGGACAACTCCTACGAGCAGTACTTC
D gene: NA
V gene: TRBV5-1
J gene: TRBJ2-7
clone size: NA